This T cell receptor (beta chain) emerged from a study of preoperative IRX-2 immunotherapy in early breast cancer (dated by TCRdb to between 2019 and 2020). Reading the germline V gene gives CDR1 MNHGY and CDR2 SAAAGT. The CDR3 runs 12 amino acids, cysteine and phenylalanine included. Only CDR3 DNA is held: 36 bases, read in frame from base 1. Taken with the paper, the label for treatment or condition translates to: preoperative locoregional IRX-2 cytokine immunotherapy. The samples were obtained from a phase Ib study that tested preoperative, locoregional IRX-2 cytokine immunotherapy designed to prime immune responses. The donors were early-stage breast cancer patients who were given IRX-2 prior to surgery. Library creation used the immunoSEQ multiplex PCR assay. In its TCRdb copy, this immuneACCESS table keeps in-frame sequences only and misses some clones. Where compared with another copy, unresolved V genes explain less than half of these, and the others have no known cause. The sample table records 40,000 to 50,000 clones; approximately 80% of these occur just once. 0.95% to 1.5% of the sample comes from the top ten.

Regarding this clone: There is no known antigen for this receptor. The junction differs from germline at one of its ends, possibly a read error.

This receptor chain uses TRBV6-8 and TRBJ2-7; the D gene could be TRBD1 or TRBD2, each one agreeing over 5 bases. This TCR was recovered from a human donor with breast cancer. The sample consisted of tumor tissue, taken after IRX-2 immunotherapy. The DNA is TGTGCCATCAGTGCGAGGGGAAGCGAGCAGTACTTC. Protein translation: CAISARGSEQYF.